This T cell receptor (beta chain) was sequenced for a study of OX40 agonist ivuxolimab in advanced cancers. Study context: A mean age of roughly 62 years, range about 20 to 90, was recorded, and 70% to 85% were male. Whole-study findings and limits: Within 6 weeks, CD4+ and CD8+ blood T cells expanded clonally at 0.1 to 3.0 mg/kg. Certain nonresponding patients likewise had low normalized T-cell clonal expansion.

Sequencing used immunoSEQ multiplex PCR; TCRdb keeps in-frame clones, though not all of them. Of approximately 59,000 clones in the sample, 84% are singletons; the top ten hold roughly 2%. Patients with autoimmune history or systemic immunosuppression were excluded. From germline, CDR1 is MDHEN and CDR2 SYDVKM. With V trimmed by 6 bases and J by 1 base, 2 bases remained unmatched. The CDR3 runs to 15 residues. This clone turned up a few times. The antigen is unknown. The rearrangement uses TRBV28 and TRBJ2-7; 14 nucleotides line up with TRBD2. The sequencing here drew on CD4+ or CD8+ T cells sorted from blood, taken in a trial of the OX40 agonist ivuxolimab. The sequence was collected from an adult with an advanced solid tumor such as melanoma, head and neck, liver or kidney cancer. CDR3 in DNA: TGTGCCAGCAGGGGGACTAGCGGGAGTTCCTACGAGCAGTACTTC. Translated: CASRGTSGSSYEQYF.